Listed below are T cell receptor beta chains from one sample, sequenced in a study of CD8 T cells in Susac syndrome. TCRdb reanalysed the immunoSEQ multiplex PCR reads using MiXCR and keeps one entry per CDR3 protein. The table lists a few hundred thousand distinct CDR3 sequences, 85% to 95% of them singletons, with around 0.08% in the top ten. Material: CD4+ T cells from PBMCs. The receptor set was obtained from a human donor with multiple sclerosis. Both conserved end residues are trimmed from each CDR3.

len | j_gene | v_gene | CDR3aa
12 | TRBJ2-5 | TRBV7-2 | ASSLAAGKETQY
13 | TRBJ1-1 | TRBV20-1 | SARSRGGMGTEAF
12 | TRBJ2-2 | TRBV27 | ASRVSGPPGELF
13 | TRBJ2-1 | TRBV20-1 | SAISTAVSYNEQF
12 | TRBJ1-1 | TRBV30 | AWSVSGWSTEAF
11 | TRBJ2-7 | TRBV5-1 | ASSLAAAPEQY
13 | TRBJ2-5 | TRBV6-5 | ASSYQEAFQETQY
10 | TRBJ1-5 | TRBV30 | AWSRDIGAQH
11 | TRBJ2-6 | TRBV24-1 | ARRGSEPNVLT
13 | TRBJ2-4 | TRBV7-2 | ASSLAGGRENIQY
12 | TRBJ2-1 | TRBV20-1 | SASRDPSYNEQF
12 | TRBJ2-3 | TRBV4-1 | ASSYGQNTDTQY
13 | TRBJ2-2 | TRBV3-1 | ASSPQVTNTGELF
11 | TRBJ1-5 | TRBV12-3/TRBV12-4 | ASSGTEGQPQH
12 | TRBJ1-5 | TRBV29-1 | SVPGGAGNQPQH
12 | TRBJ1-1 | TRBV5-1 | AEIQGHPNTEAF
15 | TRBJ1-6 | TRBV12-3/TRBV12-4 | ASSLASSGILGSPLH
11 | TRBJ1-6 | TRBV27 | ASRRQGESPLH
10 | TRBJ1-1 | TRBV3-1 | ASSQQGAEAF